This T cell receptor beta chain was found in a study of blood T cell repertoires in COVID-19. Study details: Sources were T cells, B-cell-depleted T cells, or PBMCs; the material itself was cDNA or gDNA.

Germline V gives CDR1 SGHRS, CDR2 YFSETQ. Trimming cost V 2 bases and J 4 bases, with 7 bases left between them. This CDR3 spans 13 amino acids. Clones were sequenced by immunoSEQ multiplex PCR, and TCRdb holds only the in-frame ones, with some missing. Of 75,000 to 95,000 clones detected, over 75% appear once; the ten largest clones hold roughly 5.9%. Material: peripheral blood. This TCR was sampled from a man aged 50-60 years with active COVID-19. This chain connects TRBV5-1 to TRBJ2-1; D call uncertain. The CDR3 DNA reads TGCGCCAGCAGCTTTGGGCTATACAATGAGCAGTTCTTC. As protein: CASSFGLYNEQFF.